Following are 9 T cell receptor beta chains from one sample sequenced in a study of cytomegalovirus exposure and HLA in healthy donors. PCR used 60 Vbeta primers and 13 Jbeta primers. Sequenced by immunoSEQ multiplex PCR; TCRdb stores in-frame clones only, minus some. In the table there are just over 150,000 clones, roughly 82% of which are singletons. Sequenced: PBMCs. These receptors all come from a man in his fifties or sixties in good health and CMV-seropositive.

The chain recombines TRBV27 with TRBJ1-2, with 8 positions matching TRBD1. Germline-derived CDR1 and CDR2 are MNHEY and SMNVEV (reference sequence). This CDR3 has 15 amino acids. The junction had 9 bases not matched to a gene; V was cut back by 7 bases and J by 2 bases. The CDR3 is CASNKIRQGNYGYTF. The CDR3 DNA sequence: TGTGCCAGCAACAAGATACGACAGGGGAACTATGGCTACACCTTC.

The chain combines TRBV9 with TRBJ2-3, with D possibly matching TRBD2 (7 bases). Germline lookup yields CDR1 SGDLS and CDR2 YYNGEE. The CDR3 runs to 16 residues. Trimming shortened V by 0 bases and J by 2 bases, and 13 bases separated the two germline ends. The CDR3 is CASSVGAGALTDTQYF. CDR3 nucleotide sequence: TGTGCCAGCAGCGTAGGGGCGGGGGCCCTCACAGATACGCAGTATTTT.

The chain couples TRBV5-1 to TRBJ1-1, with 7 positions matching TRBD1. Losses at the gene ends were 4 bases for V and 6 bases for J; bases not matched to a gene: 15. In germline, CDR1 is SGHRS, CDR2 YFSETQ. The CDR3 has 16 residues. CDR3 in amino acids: CASSHKRSLQGSEAFF. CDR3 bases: TGCGCCAGCAGCCACAAACGATCATTACAGGGGTCTGAAGCTTTCTTT.

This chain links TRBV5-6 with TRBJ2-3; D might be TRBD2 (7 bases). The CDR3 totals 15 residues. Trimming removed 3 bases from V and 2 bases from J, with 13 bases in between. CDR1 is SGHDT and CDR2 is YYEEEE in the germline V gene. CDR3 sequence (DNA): TGTGCCAGCAGCTCGGAGGGGGGGGCCACAGATACGCAGTATTTT. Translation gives CASSSEGGATDTQYF.

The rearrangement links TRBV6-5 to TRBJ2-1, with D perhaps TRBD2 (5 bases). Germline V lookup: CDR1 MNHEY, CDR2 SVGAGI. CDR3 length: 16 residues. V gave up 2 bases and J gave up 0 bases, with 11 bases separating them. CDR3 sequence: CASSYLRRSSYNEQFF. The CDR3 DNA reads TGTGCCAGCAGTTACCTGCGGAGGAGCTCCTACAATGAGCAGTTCTTC.

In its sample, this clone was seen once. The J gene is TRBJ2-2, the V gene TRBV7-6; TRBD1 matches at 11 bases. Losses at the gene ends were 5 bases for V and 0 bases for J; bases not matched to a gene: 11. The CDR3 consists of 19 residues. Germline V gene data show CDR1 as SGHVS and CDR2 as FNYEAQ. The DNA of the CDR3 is TGTGCCAGCAGCCGCCGAGGGACAGGGGGTGCTCCGAACACCGGGGAGCTGTTTTTT. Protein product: CASSRRGTGGAPNTGELFF. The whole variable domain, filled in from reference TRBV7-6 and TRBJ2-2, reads GAGVSQSPRYKVTKRGQDVALRCDPISGHVSLYWYRQALGQGPEFLTYFNYEAQQDKSGLPNDRFSAERPEGSISTLTIQRTEQRDSAMYRCASSRRGTGGAPNTGELFFGEGSRLTVL.

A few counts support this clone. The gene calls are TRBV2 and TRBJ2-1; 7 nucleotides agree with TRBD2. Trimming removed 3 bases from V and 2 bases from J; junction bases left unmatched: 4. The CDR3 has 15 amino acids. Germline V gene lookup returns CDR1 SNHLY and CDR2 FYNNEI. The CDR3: CASSDAAGAYNEQFF. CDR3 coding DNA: TGTGCCAGCAGTGATGCGGCGGGGGCCTACAATGAGCAGTTCTTC.

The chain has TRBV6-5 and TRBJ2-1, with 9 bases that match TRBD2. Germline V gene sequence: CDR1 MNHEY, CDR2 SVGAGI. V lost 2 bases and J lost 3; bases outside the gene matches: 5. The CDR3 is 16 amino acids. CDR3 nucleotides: TGTGCCAGCAGTTACGAAAGGACTAGCGACTACAATGAGCAGTTCTTC. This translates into CASSYERTSDYNEQFF.

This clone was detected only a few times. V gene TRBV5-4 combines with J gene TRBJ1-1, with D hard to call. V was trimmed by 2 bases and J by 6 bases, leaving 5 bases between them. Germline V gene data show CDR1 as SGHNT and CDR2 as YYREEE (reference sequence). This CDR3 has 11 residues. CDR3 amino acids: CASSFGPEAFF. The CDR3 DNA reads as TGTGCCAGCAGCTTTGGGCCTGAAGCTTTCTTT.